Below are 20 T cell receptor beta chains sequenced from a single sample in a study of neoadjuvant anti-PD-1 for oral cavity cancer. Indicated time point: after neoadjuvant nivolumab, at surgical resection. Assay used: immunoSEQ multiplex PCR; TCRdb lists only in-frame clones, some missing. The sample consists of 11,000 to 15,000 clones, roughly three quarters of them appearing once. The material was PBMCs, obtained after nivolumab (anti-PD-1) treatment. The origin of the receptors is a person between 40 and 85 years old with oral cavity squamous cell carcinoma.

The DNA for the CDR3 is TGTGCCAGCAGTGAATTCGCGGGGGGGGCAAACAATGAGCAGTTCTTC. Protein product: CASSEFAGGANNEQFF. The chain uses TRBV6-1 and TRBJ2-1; 9 bases line up with TRBD2. Germline values: CDR1 MNHNS, CDR2 SASEGT. The CDR3 totals 16 residues. The junction had 7 bases not matched to a gene; V was cut back by 2 bases and J by 5 bases.

The rearrangement links TRBV29-1 to TRBJ1-5; D gene ambiguous. The ends were cut back, 4 bases at V and 5 bases at J, with 12 bases in the middle. Germline-derived CDR1 and CDR2 are SQVTM and ANQGSEA. This CDR3 has 13 amino acids. Here the CDR3 DNA reads TGCAGCGTTGTATCGGGGTATGATCAGCCCCAGCATTTT. Protein sequence: CSVVSGYDQPQHF.

The CDR3 loop reads CASSPWTGLASEQYF. CDR3 coding DNA: TGTGCCAGCAGTCCTTGGACAGGGTTGGCCAGCGAGCAGTACTTC. The chain couples TRBV27 to TRBJ2-7; TRBD1 matches at 8 bases. This CDR3 contains 15 residues. Per germline, CDR1 MNHEY and CDR2 SMNVEV (reference sequence). J gave up 6 bases and V 5 bases, and 12 bases lay outside the gene matches.

The V gene is TRBV27, the J gene TRBJ2-7, with D tentatively TRBD1 (5 bases). V was pared by 5 bases and J by 1 base, with 12 bases between. The CDR3 has 14 residues. Germline CDR1 reads MNHEY; CDR2 reads SMNVEV (reference sequence). CDR3 bases: TGTGCCAGCAGTACAGGTTTGTTATCCTACGAGCAGTACTTC. Protein: CASSTGLLSYEQYF.

The rearrangement joins TRBV5-8 to TRBJ2-7; the D is unclear. Trimming shortened V by 4 bases and J by 2 bases, and 13 bases separated the two germline ends. Per the germline V gene, CDR1 is SGHTS and CDR2 is YDEGEE. The CDR3 extends over 14 amino acids. For the CDR3, the DNA is TGTGCCAGCAGCCAGCGTGGGCCCCCCTACGAGCAGTACTTC. Translation: CASSQRGPPYEQYF.

The genes are TRBV4-1 and TRBJ2-1; D not resolved. Between the trimmed V and J ends, which lost 5 bases and 6 bases, there was a span of 5 bases. Germline CDR1 reads MGHRA; CDR2 reads YSYEKL. This CDR3 region has 11 residues. The CDR3 coding sequence is TGCGCCAGCAGCTCTCTCAATGAGCAGTTCTTC. Translated: CASSSLNEQFF.

The gene calls are TRBV10-1 and TRBJ2-1; TRBD2 matches at 8 bases. The CDR3 loop spans 16 amino acids. Germline loops: CDR1 WNHNN, CDR2 SYGVQD (reference sequence). Trimming at V came to 2 bases and at J to 8 bases, leaving 11 bases not matched to a gene. Written as DNA, the CDR3 is TGCGCCAGCAGTGAGCTCGGGACTAGTAGGCAGGATGAGCAGTTCTTC. Encoded protein: CASSELGTSRQDEQFF.

This clone was seen more than once but under ten times. This chain links TRBV19 with TRBJ1-1; no clear D. Germline loops: CDR1 LNHDA, CDR2 SQIVND (reference sequence). V was pared by 6 bases and J by 4 bases, with 6 bases between. The CDR3 consists of 11 residues. The DNA of the CDR3 is TGTGCCAGTAGCTTGGCCACTGAAGCTTTCTTT. The encoded protein is CASSLATEAFF.

V usage is TRBV25-1 and J usage is TRBJ1-5; D unclear. The V and J ends lost 6 bases and 0 bases respectively, with 9 bases between them. CDR1 is MGHDK, CDR2 SYGVNS, per germline. This CDR3 is built from 14 residues. The CDR3 loop reads CASSPGNSNQPQHF. Here the CDR3 DNA reads TGTGCCAGCAGCCCCGGGAATAGCAATCAGCCCCAGCATTTT.

The chain carries TRBV19 and TRBJ1-6; D is uncertain. From germline, CDR1 is LNHDA and CDR2 SQIVND (reference sequence). The CDR3 runs to 16 residues. V was shortened by 4 bases and J by 9 bases, with 19 bases between the two germline ends. CDR3 DNA sequence: TGTGCCAGTAGTACCTATCCGACCGCCGGTGGTTCACCCCTCCACTTT. The encoded protein is CASSTYPTAGGSPLHF.

V is TRBV5-1 and J is TRBJ2-7; the match to TRBD2 covers 7 bases. J lost 3 bases, V lost 4 bases, and 10 bases had no gene match. Germline CDR1 and CDR2: SGHRS and YFSETQ. The CDR3 is 15 amino acids. CDR3 nucleotides: TGCGCCAGCAGCCTTGGAAGCAGGGACTACTACGAGCAGTACTTC. This translates into CASSLGSRDYYEQYF.

V usage is TRBV5-1 and J usage is TRBJ1-1; D is unresolved. The CDR3 has 15 amino acids. V dropped 2 bases and J dropped 1 base, with 12 bases sitting between them. The germline gives CDR1 SGHRS, CDR2 YFSETQ. The CDR3 DNA follows: TGCGCCAGCAGCTTTAACGGGATTTCGAACACTGAAGCTTTCTTT. Translation gives CASSFNGISNTEAFF.

The rearrangement joins TRBV18 to TRBJ2-1; TRBD2 matches 8 bases. The CDR3 contains 16 residues. The trim removed 0 bases at V and 3 bases at J, leaving 4 bases unmatched. Germline-derived CDR1 and CDR2 are KGHSH and LQKENI. CDR3 sequence (DNA): TGTGCCAGCTCACCACCGGGCGGGAGGAACTACAATGAGCAGTTCTTC. Translating gives CASSPPGGRNYNEQFF. Full variable domain (outside the CDR3, taken from reference TRBV18 and TRBJ2-1): NAGVMQNPRHLVRRRGQEARLRCSPMKGHSHVYWYRQLPEEGLKFMVYLQKENIIDESGMPKERFSAEFPKEGPSILRIQQVVRGDSAAYFCASSPPGGRNYNEQFFGPGTRLTVL.

Only a few counts were recorded for this clone. CDR3 region: CASSQGRAGANVLTF. Written as DNA, the CDR3 is TGTGCCAGCAGCCAAGGGAGGGCCGGGGCCAACGTCCTGACTTTC. The genes are TRBV4-2 and TRBJ2-6, with a weak D call TRBD2 (6 bases). The length of the CDR3 is 15 residues. V was clipped by 1 base and J by 4 bases, with 8 bases between them. Germline lookup yields CDR1 LGHNA and CDR2 YNFKEQ.

This chain connects TRBV10-1 to TRBJ1-1, with D perhaps matching TRBD1 (5 bases). The germline V gene has CDR1 WNHNN and CDR2 SYGVQD (reference sequence). The ends were cut back, 0 bases at V and 8 bases at J, with 7 bases in the middle. CDR3 length equals 12 residues. CDR3 amino acids: CASSESAGEAFF. Here the CDR3 DNA reads TGCGCCAGCAGTGAGTCGGCAGGGGAAGCTTTCTTT.

In this sample, this clone turned up a few times. This chain links TRBV2 with TRBJ2-5; a weak D match, TRBD2 (6 bases). The V gene's germline CDR1 is SNHLY and CDR2 FYNNEI. CDR3 size: 15 residues. V was shortened by 6 bases and J by 2 bases, with 16 bases between the two germline ends. This CDR3 is CASRDGTWGQETQYF. CDR3 nucleotide sequence: TGTGCCAGCAGGGACGGGACTTGGGGTCAAGAGACCCAGTACTTC. Full variable domain (outside the CDR3, taken from reference TRBV2 and TRBJ2-5): EPEVTQTPSHQVTQMGQEVILRCVPISNHLYFYWYRQILGQKVEFLVSFYNNEISEKSEIFDDQFSVERPDGSNFTLKIRSTKLEDSAMYFCASRDGTWGQETQYFGPGTRLLVL.

This chain connects TRBV7-2 to TRBJ2-3, with D possibly TRBD2 on 5 matching bases. CDR1 and CDR2 from the germline V gene are SGHTA and FQGNSA. The CDR3 extends over 14 amino acids. The V end lost 3 bases, the J end lost 4 bases, and 11 bases lay between the germline ends. Here the CDR3 reads CASSLRARSDTQYF. The CDR3 DNA follows: TGTGCCAGCAGCTTGAGGGCAAGGTCAGATACGCAGTATTTT.

This clone was detected a few times. The genes are TRBV5-1 and TRBJ2-7, with D perhaps assigned TRBD1 or TRBD2 (5 bases each). Germline assignment: CDR1 SGHRS and CDR2 YFSETQ. This CDR3 contains 20 residues. V was trimmed by 3 bases and J by 6 bases, leaving 34 bases between them. CDR3 sequence: CASSSRSPRGWGQKTTEQYF. CDR3 DNA sequence: TGCGCCAGCAGCTCGCGATCCCCTCGCGGCTGGGGCCAAAAGACTACCGAGCAGTACTTC.

The CDR3 sequence is CASSPFRGYEQYF. In DNA, the CDR3 is TGTGCCAGCAGCCCCTTTCGCGGCTACGAGCAGTACTTC. The chain couples TRBV5-4 to TRBJ2-7; D unresolved. V dropped 4 bases and J dropped 3 bases, with 11 bases sitting between them. The CDR3 totals 13 residues. Looked up from germline, CDR1 is SGHNT and CDR2 is YYREEE (reference sequence).

This chain joins TRBV30 and TRBJ1-2, with no clear D. The ends were cut back, 3 bases at V and 8 bases at J, with 22 bases in the middle. The CDR3 is 15 residues long. Germline V gene sequence: CDR1 GTSNPN, CDR2 SVGIG (reference sequence). Written as DNA, the CDR3 is TGTGCCTGGAGACTGAAGGGATCAAGGGCAGGCGGCTACACCTTC. Protein: CAWRLKGSRAGGYTF. Complete variable domain (other parts from reference TRBV30 and TRBJ1-2): SQTIHQWPATLVQPVGSPLSLECTVEGTSNPNLYWYRQAAGRGLQLLFYSVGIGQISSEVPQNLSASRPQDRQFILSSKKLLLSDSGFYLCAWRLKGSRAGGYTFGSGTRLTVV.